The T cell receptor (beta chain) under discussion was sequenced for a study of cytomegalovirus exposure and HLA in healthy donors. Overall study: Previous work identified roughly 120 million unique TCR beta sequences from 150 million to 200 million T cells.

This clone was observed a single time. Its specificity is unknown. Compared with germline, one end of the junction differs, possibly owing to a read error. Germline V gene lookup returns CDR1 SEHNR and CDR2 FQNEAQ (reference sequence). The CDR3 length is 13 residues. Vbeta (60) and Jbeta (13) primers were used in the PCR. TCRdb's table, derived via immunoSEQ multiplex PCR, lists solely in-frame clones and lacks some. The sample has roughly 100,000 clones, 70% to 75% seen once. Points from the study as a whole: Later work found that TCR association rates differed between HLA loci; DRB1 had the most and HLA-C the fewest. 87-base-pair reads could not separate some V segments, including TRBV6-2 and TRBV6-3.

The receptor was derived from a man aged 40-49 years in good health and CMV-seronegative. Material for sequencing was PBMCs. The chain employs TRBV7-9 and TRBJ2-1; 7 bases fit TRBD1. CDR3 in DNA: TGTTCCAGCAGCCGGGACAGCTACAATGAGCAGTTCTTC. Translated: CSSSRDSYNEQFF.